Listed below are T cell receptor beta chains from one sample, sequenced in a study of OX40 agonist ivuxolimab in advanced cancers. The assay was immunoSEQ multiplex PCR, and TCRdb's table has in-frame clones only and misses some. The data show tens of thousands of clones, more than 70% seen once. Sequences were derived from CD4+ or CD8+ T cells sorted from blood, sampled in a trial of the OX40 agonist ivuxolimab. All receptors derive from an adult with an advanced solid tumor such as melanoma, head and neck, liver or kidney cancer. Each CDR3 is given with its conserved first and last residue. D genes are given only for firm matches. The listing skips clone size in some rows; elsewhere it reads once, few, many or a size class.

d_call	v_call	clone_size	j_call	cdr3_nt	cdr3_aa
-	TRBV4-3	-	TRBJ2-1	TGCGCCAGCAGCCAAGTCCCGGGGGGCGAAGGGAATGAGCAGTTCTTC	CASSQVPGGEGNEQFF
TRBD1	TRBV19	-	TRBJ1-3	TGTGCCACCAGTAGACCGGACAGGACCTCTGGAAACACCATATATTTT	CATSRPDRTSGNTIYF
TRBD1	TRBV11-2	-	TRBJ2-1	TGTGCCAGCAGCTACCGGGACAGGGGGCGAAATGAGCAGTTCTTC	CASSYRDRGRNEQFF
TRBD1	TRBV13	-	TRBJ1-2	TGTGCCAGCAGCCCCGGACAGGGCACTCTGTATGGCTACACCTTC	CASSPGQGTLYGYTF
-	TRBV6-1	-	TRBJ2-3	TGTGCCAGCAGTCCCCGGTCCGGCCGCACAGATACGCAGTATTTT	CASSPRSGRTDTQYF
TRBD2	TRBV7-9	-	TRBJ2-3	TGTGCCAGCAGCTTTGACTTGACTAGCGGATACGGAGATACGCAGTATTTT	CASSFDLTSGYGDTQYF
TRBD1	TRBV18	-	TRBJ1-5	TGTGCCAGCTCACCTGTGACAGGGGAACGGGGTCAGCCCCAGCATTTT	CASSPVTGERGQPQHF
TRBD1	TRBV7-7	-	TRBJ2-7	TGTGCTAGCAGCTTAGGGACAGGGGTATACGAGCAGTACTTC	CASSLGTGVYEQYF
-	TRBV29-1	-	TRBJ2-3	TGCAGCGTTGACTCGGACCCGGGCACAGATACGCAGTATTTT	CSVDSDPGTDTQYF
-	TRBV19	once	TRBJ1-1	TGTGCCAGTAGTGCCACCGGGTTGCACACTGAAGCTTTCTTT	CASSATGLHTEAFF
TRBD1	TRBV19	-	TRBJ1-6	TGTGCCAGTAATACTGGGACAGCGAATTCACCCCTCCACTTT	CASNTGTANSPLHF
-	TRBV5-1	-	TRBJ2-7	TGCGCCAGCAGCTCCCGGACGGACGCGTTGGGCGAGCAGTACTTC	CASSSRTDALGEQYF
-	TRBV30	-	TRBJ2-6	TGTGCCTGGGACAGACGTAGCTCTGGGGCCAACGTCCTGACTTTC	CAWDRRSSGANVLTF
TRBD1	TRBV27	-	TRBJ2-3	TGTGCCAGCAGTTACGGACAGGGCCCTAGCACAGATACGCAGTATTTT	CASSYGQGPSTDTQYF
TRBD1	TRBV5-6	-	TRBJ2-7	TGTGCCAGCCGAATTGGATGGGACAGCGCCTACGAGCAGTACTTC	CASRIGWDSAYEQYF
-	TRBV7-3	few	TRBJ2-7	TGTGCCAGCAGCTCCTCTCCGGGCGGCACGGCCGAGCAGTACTTC	CASSSSPGGTAEQYF
TRBD2	TRBV7-9	-	TRBJ2-3	TGTGCCAGCAGCTTCGGGGGGACTGTCACAGATACGCAGTATTTT	CASSFGGTVTDTQYF
-	TRBV7-8	-	TRBJ2-7	TGTGCCAGCAGCCAGGATTCCGGAGGCGAGCAGTACTTC	CASSQDSGGEQYF
-	TRBV6-1	-	TRBJ1-2	TGTGCCAGCAGCTCCTACAGATTTTCTAACTATGGCTACACCTTC	CASSSYRFSNYGYTF
TRBD1	TRBV10-2	-	TRBJ2-7	TGCGCCAGCACCGAGACAGGGTCAACTCACGAGCAGTACTTC	CASTETGSTHEQYF
-	TRBV28	-	TRBJ1-3	TGTGCCAGCAGTCCCGGGCAGGCAGACACCATATATTTT	CASSPGQADTIYF
-	TRBV18	-	TRBJ1-4	TGTGCCAGCTCACCAGGGCCGGGCGGGGAAAAACTGTTTTTT	CASSPGPGGEKLFF
-	TRBV9	-	TRBJ1-3	TGTGCCAGCAGCGCCGCAGGGTCCGGCCTAAACACCATATATTTT	CASSAAGSGLNTIYF
TRBD1	TRBV28	-	TRBJ1-5	TGTGCCAGCACCCTAGGGGGCAGTAGCAATCAGCCCCAGCATTTT	CASTLGGSSNQPQHF
-	TRBV4-3	-	TRBJ2-1	TGCGCCAGCAGCCAAGGGGTGGCTAGCGATGAGCAGTTCTTC	CASSQGVASDEQFF
-	TRBV27	once	TRBJ2-6	TGTGCCAGCAGTTCCTATTCCTCCTCTGGGGCCAACGTCCTGACTTTC	CASSSYSSSGANVLTF
TRBD2	TRBV7-2	-	TRBJ2-3	TGTGCCAGCAGAGCGGGGGGGCCCCCCACAGATACGCAGTATTTT	CASRAGGPPTDTQYF
-	TRBV5-1	once	TRBJ2-5	TGCGCCAGCAGCTTTGGAGGGTCGGAACAAGAGACCCAGTACTTC	CASSFGGSEQETQYF
-	TRBV23-1	-	TRBJ2-7	TGCGCCAGCACCTTGGACCCTTTAGACGAGCAGTACTTC	CASTLDPLDEQYF
TRBD1	TRBV6-5	-	TRBJ2-5	TGTGCCAGCCGAAGACAGGGGCCGCCGGGTAACCAGTACTTC	CASRRQGPPGNQYF
-	TRBV5-1	-	TRBJ2-1	TGCGCCAGCAGTCTGACCTACAGGGCGTATGAGCAGTTCTTC	CASSLTYRAYEQFF
-	TRBV7-3	-	TRBJ2-1	TGTGCCAGCAGCCCGACAGGCGATGAGCAGTTCTTC	CASSPTGDEQFF
-	TRBV4-2	-	TRBJ2-7	TGTGCCAGCAGCCAAGAGGTTAGGGGCCACTACGAGCAGTACTTC	CASSQEVRGHYEQYF
-	TRBV5-6	-	TRBJ1-6	TGTGCCAGCAGCGAGGACCGAGATTCACCCCTCCACTTT	CASSEDRDSPLHF
-	TRBV18	-	TRBJ1-1	TGTGCCAGCTCAACGACCTCCAACACTGAAGCTTTCTTT	CASSTTSNTEAFF
-	TRBV9	-	TRBJ1-4	TGTGCCAGCAGCACAGGGACGACTCCAACTAATGAAAAACTGTTTTTT	CASSTGTTPTNEKLFF
-	TRBV27	few	TRBJ1-1	TGTGCCAGCTCGAGGCTGAACACTGAAGCTTTCTTT	CASSRLNTEAFF
-	TRBV9	-	TRBJ1-3	TGTGCCAGCAGCCTTCATTTAACCGACTCTGGAAACACCATATATTTT	CASSLHLTDSGNTIYF
-	TRBV30	-	TRBJ1-2	TGTGCCTGGAGCGGTAACTATGGCTACACCTTC	CAWSGNYGYTF
-	TRBV6-1	-	TRBJ1-6	TGTGCCAGCAGTGAAGCGAGTGTGACAGTGGACTTCCACTTT	CASSEASVTVDFHF
-	TRBV23-1	-	TRBJ1-4	TGCGCCAGCAGTCAGGCAGGGAATGGGGAAAAACTGTTTTTT	CASSQAGNGEKLFF
-	TRBV7-9	-	TRBJ1-6	TGTGCCAGCAGCCGTCGGGATTCACCCCTCCACTTT	CASSRRDSPLHF
-	TRBV6-5	-	TRBJ1-2	TGTGCCAGCAGCGCTCTGGGTGGCTACACCTTC	CASSALGGYTF
TRBD2	TRBV28	-	TRBJ2-1	TGTGCCAGCACCAGGCCGGACGGCGGACTAGCGGGGGCCAACTACAATGAGCAGTTCTTC	CASTRPDGGLAGANYNEQFF